These 17 T cell receptor beta chains originate from one sample sequenced in a study of identifying expanded T cells in peripheral blood. Assay: immunoSEQ multiplex PCR; the TCRdb copy retains only in-frame clones and omits some. The sample includes around 130,000 clones, 86% seen only once; the top ten take around 8.2%. Sequencing was carried out using blood. The receptors come from a person between 18 and 75 years old in good health.

The chain recombines TRBV4-1 with TRBJ1-4; 7 bases fit TRBD1. Per germline, CDR1 MGHRA and CDR2 YSYEKL. The CDR3 covers 17 residues. J was trimmed by 1 base and V by 1 base; bases with no gene match: 6. The CDR3 protein is CASSQGTGDRTNEKLFF. Written as DNA, the CDR3 is TGCGCCAGCAGCCAAGGTACAGGGGACAGAACTAATGAAAAACTGTTTTTT.

About this clone: Other DNA sequences in this specimen translate into the identical CDR3. The chain carries TRBV2 and TRBJ1-4; D might be TRBD1 (5 bases). The V gene lost 2 bases and the J gene lost 6 bases, with 7 bases spanning the gap. Per germline, CDR1 SNHLY and CDR2 FYNNEI. The CDR3 covers 13 residues. CDR3 amino acids: CASSEQGYEKLFF. Written as DNA, the CDR3 is TGTGCCAGCAGTGAACAGGGCTATGAAAAACTGTTTTTT.

The J gene is TRBJ1-1, the V gene TRBV7-9, with D unresolved. Trimming took 2 bases from V and 1 from J, leaving 8 bases between them. CDR1 is SEHNR, CDR2 FQNEAQ, per germline (reference sequence). The CDR3 runs 14 residues. DNA of the CDR3: TGTGCCAGCAGCTTACGTCGCGAGAACACTGAAGCTTTCTTT. Protein: CASSLRRENTEAFF.

This chain links TRBV9 with TRBJ2-3, with 8 bases identical to TRBD2. This CDR3 is 13 amino acids long. Trimming at V came to 3 bases and at J to 9 bases, leaving 6 bases not matched to a gene. Germline V CDR1 and CDR2: SGDLS, YYNGEE. CDR3 sequence: CASSGGTRLTQYF. The CDR3 region has the DNA TGTGCCAGCAGCGGGGGGACTAGGCTCACGCAGTATTTT.

The rearrangement links TRBV11-3 to TRBJ2-6; no clear D gene. From germline, CDR1 is SGHNT and CDR2 YENEEA. The CDR3 extends over 13 amino acids. V lost 4 bases, J lost 4 bases, and 5 bases lay in between. CDR3 loop: CASSSGGANVLTF. The CDR3 DNA is TGTGCCAGCAGCTCAGGCGGGGCCAACGTCCTGACTTTC.

CDR3 DNA: TGTGCCAGCAGTTTACTGGGGACCGGCTACACCTTC. This gives the protein CASSLLGTGYTF. This rearrangement joins TRBV28 to TRBJ1-2; the D gene is possibly TRBD1 (5 bases). The germline CDR1 and CDR2 sequences are MDHEN and SYDVKM. V was cut by 2 bases and J by 8 bases, with 9 bases left in between. The CDR3 runs 12 residues.

In its sample, this clone was seen once. The chain has TRBV5-1 and TRBJ2-2, with a possible D match to TRBD1 (5 bases). The CDR3 covers 16 residues. Germline CDR1 reads SGHRS; CDR2 reads YFSETQ. The germline V and J ends were trimmed by 7 bases and 1 base, with 17 bases remaining between them. CDR3 sequence (DNA): TGCGCCAGCGCGCTCCAGGGCCTAGAGAACACCGGGGAGCTGTTTTTT. Protein sequence: CASALQGLENTGELFF.

This clone was found a few times. The chain couples TRBV5-6 to TRBJ1-2; D remains ambiguous. Germline-derived CDR1 and CDR2 are SGHDT and YYEEEE. The CDR3 consists of 13 residues. V dropped 0 bases and J dropped 0 bases, with 3 bases sitting between them. The CDR3 bases are TGTGCCAGCAGCTTGGGGACTAACTATGGCTACACCTTC. Protein sequence: CASSLGTNYGYTF.

The chain has TRBV28 and TRBJ2-3; D gene uncertain. The CDR3 covers 13 residues. Trimming removed 5 bases at V and 5 bases at J, with 11 bases between. The V gene's germline CDR1 is MDHEN and CDR2 SYDVKM. CDR3 residues: CASSPWSVDTQYF. CDR3 in DNA: TGTGCCAGCAGTCCCTGGAGTGTAGATACGCAGTATTTT.

The rearrangement uses TRBV5-1 and TRBJ2-3, with unresolved D. Trimming removed 0 bases from V and 3 bases from J, with 8 bases in between. This CDR3 spans 14 amino acids. In germline, CDR1 is SGHRS, CDR2 YFSETQ. This CDR3 reads CASSLGSQTDTQYF. In nucleotides, the CDR3 is TGCGCCAGCAGCTTGGGATCCCAGACAGATACGCAGTATTTT.

As regards this clone: This sample also contains other DNA sequences that code for the same CDR3. This chain connects TRBV23-1 to TRBJ1-6; D is ambiguous. TRBV23-1 is treated as an ORF (open reading frame) with a function not yet certain. This CDR3 comprises 16 residues. V lost 8 bases to trimming and J lost 7 bases, with 21 bases between them. CDR3 sequence reads: CASLPSRPTKNSPLHF. In DNA, the CDR3 is TGCGCCAGCCTTCCGAGCAGGCCGACGAAAAATTCACCCCTCCACTTT.

The chain employs TRBV19 and TRBJ1-4, with 9 bases fitting TRBD1. The germline V gene has CDR1 LNHDA and CDR2 SQIVND (reference sequence). There are 15 residues in the CDR3. With 2 bases clipped from V and 8 bases from J, the junction kept 6 bases outside the gene matches. The CDR3 DNA is TGTGCCAGTAGTATAACAGGGGGCGAGGGAGAAAAACTGTTTTTT. This encodes CASSITGGEGEKLFF.

The gene calls are TRBV28 and TRBJ1-1; the D gene is possibly TRBD1 (6 bases). Germline V gene sequence: CDR1 MDHEN, CDR2 SYDVKM. The CDR3 contains 14 residues. V dropped 5 bases and J dropped 7 bases, with 17 bases sitting between them. Here the CDR3 DNA reads TGTGCCAGCAGTATAACCGGGACACGGATTGAAGCTTTCTTT. This encodes CASSITGTRIEAFF.

This clone was counted once. The rearrangement links TRBV4-3 to TRBJ1-5; TRBD1 agrees at 8 bases. The trim removed 0 bases at V and 5 bases at J, leaving 3 bases unmatched. The CDR3 spans 15 residues. CDR1 and CDR2 from the germline V gene are LGHNA and YSLEER. The CDR3 DNA reads as TGCGCCAGCAGCCAAGAGATGACAGGGGATCAGCCCCAGCATTTT. Translated, it gives CASSQEMTGDQPQHF.

The chain employs TRBV7-9 and TRBJ1-1; no reliable D call. CDR3 size: 15 residues. V was pared by 1 base and J by 0 bases, with 9 bases between. Germline V lookup: CDR1 SEHNR, CDR2 FQNEAQ (reference sequence). In DNA, the CDR3 is TGTGCCAGCAGCTTAGTCTGGGGTTTGAACACTGAAGCTTTCTTT. Protein: CASSLVWGLNTEAFF. Supplemented by reference TRBV7-9 and TRBJ1-1, the full variable domain reads DTGVSQNPRHKITKRGQNVTFRCDPISEHNRLYWYRQTLGQGPEFLTYFQNEAQLEKSRLLSDRFSAERPKGSFSTLEIQRTEQGDSAMYLCASSLVWGLNTEAFFGQGTRLTVV.

The chain carries TRBV6-4 and TRBJ1-1; D possibly corresponds to TRBD1 (6 bases). Germline V gene lookup returns CDR1 MRHNA and CDR2 SNTAGT. This CDR3 is built from 14 residues. The V and J ends lost 6 bases and 0 bases respectively, with 11 bases between them. The CDR3, as DNA: TGTGCCAGCAGCCCGGGGGGGCTGAACACTGAAGCTTTCTTT. It specifies CASSPGGLNTEAFF.

This chain uses TRBV27 with TRBJ1-3; D uncertain. Trimming took 10 bases from V and 0 from J, leaving 10 bases between them. This CDR3 contains 13 residues. Germline assignment: CDR1 MNHEY and CDR2 SMNVEV (reference sequence). Written as DNA, the CDR3 is TGTGCCACCAAAGGGCACTCTGGAAACACCATATATTTT. The encoded protein is CATKGHSGNTIYF.